This TCR beta chain was captured by sequencing in a study of T cell clonality in common variable immunodeficiency. Many counts were recorded for this clone. What it recognizes is unknown. The read ends 3 residues before the CDR3 terminus; that terminus is restored from the germline J gene. Caucasian heritage predominated among both patients and controls. Each donor provided about 4.5 to 8.5 ml of heparinized whole blood. The repertoire was sequenced with immunoSEQ multiplex PCR; TCRdb's copy has only in-frame clones and lacks some. Altogether around 50,000 clones were found in the sample, and no singletons occur. Study observations and caveats: Common variable immunodeficiency TCR beta sequences reportedly had fewer deletions and N-nucleotide insertions. TCRbeta clonality was increased in CVID versus healthy controls.

CDR1 is DFQATT and CDR2 is SNEGSKA in the germline V gene (reference sequence). The CDR3 totals 16 residues. Trimming took 0 bases from V and 6 from J; bases not matched to a gene: 6. The specimen was peripheral blood mononuclear cells. The sequence derives from a person aged 18 to 69 in good health. This chain links TRBV20-1 with TRBJ2-2, with 11 bases identical to TRBD2. The covered CDR3 bases are TGCAGTGCTAGAGACCAAGGACTAGCGGGTTCCGGGGAG. Amino acid sequence: CSARDQGLAGSGE. The complete CDR3 reads CSARDQGLAGSGELFF.